The 27 T cell receptor beta chains in this list originate from one sample, sequenced in a study of technical replicates of blood from a few donors. Assay used: immunoSEQ multiplex PCR; TCRdb lists only in-frame clones, some missing. The table records almost 70,000 clones, 75% to 90% of them present only once. Sequencing was performed on PBMCs. These TCRs come from a human donor in good health. Some clones in this sample may be carry-over from other donors' samples.

The V call is TRBV2, the J call TRBJ2-7; 7 bases are a match to TRBD2. The CDR3 runs to 18 residues. With V trimmed by 6 bases and J by 2 bases, 19 bases remained unmatched. Germline-derived CDR1 and CDR2 are SNHLY and FYNNEI. The CDR3 is CASSGTPTDLLAAYEQYF. In nucleotides, the CDR3 is TGTGCCAGCAGCGGAACACCGACCGACTTGCTAGCGGCCTACGAGCAGTACTTC.

The V call is TRBV5-1, the J call TRBJ2-5; the D is unclear. Germline assignment: CDR1 SGHRS and CDR2 YFSETQ. V lost 5 bases and J 2 bases, leaving 4 bases between the germline ends. This CDR3 is built from 11 residues. CDR3 nucleotide sequence: TGCGCCAGCAGGCGACAAGAGACCCAGTACTTC. Its translation: CASRRQETQYF.

V usage is TRBV2 and J usage is TRBJ2-2, with 7 nucleotides matching TRBD1. Germline V gene lookup returns CDR1 SNHLY and CDR2 FYNNEI. V dropped 5 bases and J dropped 4; count of bases not matched to a gene: 4. CDR3 length: 14 residues. The CDR3 sequence: CASSLQGTTGELFF. Written as DNA, the CDR3 is TGTGCCAGCAGTTTACAGGGGACCACCGGGGAGCTGTTTTTT.

This chain joins TRBV19 and TRBJ1-2, with TRBD1 matching over 12 bases. The CDR3 has 13 residues. V shed 6 bases, J shed 7 bases, and the junction held 3 bases outside the gene matches. Germline loops: CDR1 LNHDA, CDR2 SQIVND (reference sequence). The CDR3, as DNA: TGTGCCAGTAGGGGACAGGGGGCTTCTGGCTACACCTTC. Amino acid sequence: CASRGQGASGYTF.

In this sample, this clone turned up a few times. This chain joins TRBV19 and TRBJ1-2; tentative D call: TRBD1 (5 bases). CDR1 LNHDA and CDR2 SQIVND come from the germline V gene (reference sequence). The CDR3 is 12 amino acids. V was shortened by 10 bases and J by 5 bases, with 14 bases between the two germline ends. CDR3 DNA sequence: TGTGCCACCACGGTACAGGCATATGGCTACACCTTC. Translation gives CATTVQAYGYTF.

This chain connects TRBV7-7 to TRBJ2-5; no clear D gene. CDR1 and CDR2 from the germline V gene are SSHAT and FNYEAQ (reference sequence). V was shortened by 4 bases and J by 4 bases, with 4 bases between the two germline ends. This CDR3 is 11 amino acids long. As DNA, the CDR3 is TGTGCCAGCAGCTCGGGAGAGACCCAGTACTTC. As protein: CASSSGETQYF.

Here the CDR3 reads CASSEKGLAGGIQETQYF. DNA for the CDR3: TGTGCCAGCAGCGAAAAGGGACTAGCGGGGGGAATCCAAGAGACCCAGTACTTC. V is TRBV9 and J is TRBJ2-5; 15 bases agree with TRBD2. The CDR3 runs 18 residues. The germline CDR1 and CDR2 sequences are SGDLS and YYNGEE. V gave up 3 bases and J gave up 1 base; unmatched junction bases: 7.

The chain couples TRBV2 to TRBJ1-5; D gene ambiguous. V lost 3 bases to trimming and J lost 2 bases, with 11 bases between them. The CDR3 has 15 residues. Germline lookup yields CDR1 SNHLY and CDR2 FYNNEI. CDR3 amino acids: CASSEQSRGNQPQHF. The CDR3 region has the DNA TGTGCCAGCAGTGAGCAGTCGAGGGGCAATCAGCCCCAGCATTTT.

V gene TRBV2 combines with J gene TRBJ2-5, with 16 bases matching TRBD2. CDR3 size: 16 residues. V lost 3 bases and J lost 13; bases outside the gene matches: 11. Germline V gene data show CDR1 as SNHLY and CDR2 as FYNNEI. The CDR3 DNA sequence: TGTGCCAGCAGTGAGCGCACCGGGACTAGCGGGGGGGCCTGGTACTTC. It is translated as CASSERTGTSGGAWYF.

This clone is a singleton in its sample. The genes are TRBV23-1 and TRBJ1-5, with D hard to call. TRBV23-1 is reported as an ORF; its role is uncertain. The CDR3 totals 20 residues. The V and J ends lost 2 bases and 2 bases respectively, with 25 bases between them. This chain's CDR3 is CASSQTLDGVCSRRNQPQHF. The CDR3 DNA follows: TGCGCCAGCAGTCAAACTCTCGACGGGGTTTGCAGTCGTCGCAATCAGCCCCAGCATTTT.

The chain joins TRBV5-3 to TRBJ1-6, with TRBD1 matching over 8 bases. TRBV5-3 is given ORF status, its function remaining uncertain. After removal of 1 base from V and 13 bases from J, the junction contained 13 bases not matched to a gene. This CDR3 contains 16 residues. The CDR3 DNA reads TGTGCCAGAAGCTTGTCCGTCGCGGACAGGGTTTGGCCCCTCCACTTT. Encoded protein: CARSLSVADRVWPLHF.

This chain uses TRBV29-1 with TRBJ2-3; the match to TRBD2 covers 10 bases. The germline CDR1 and CDR2 sequences are SQVTM and ANQGSEA. With 1 base clipped from V and 5 bases from J, the junction kept 6 bases outside the gene matches. The CDR3 has 15 amino acids. In DNA, the CDR3 is TGCAGCGTTGAAGTACTAGCGGGATGGGTAGATACGCAGTATTTT. Translation gives CSVEVLAGWVDTQYF.

V usage is TRBV7-2 and J usage is TRBJ1-1, with D maybe TRBD1 (6 bases). V lost 5 bases and J lost 1, with 11 bases in between. Per germline, CDR1 SGHTA and CDR2 FQGNSA. CDR3 size: 14 residues. CDR3 region: CASSPDRTNTEAFF. The CDR3, as DNA: TGTGCCAGCAGCCCCGACAGGACGAACACTGAAGCTTTCTTT.

V usage is TRBV7-6 and J usage is TRBJ2-1; a possible D gene is TRBD2 (5 bases). Germline V gene sequence: CDR1 SGHVS, CDR2 FNYEAQ. The CDR3 is 14 residues long. Trimming took 4 bases from V and 6 from J, leaving 13 bases between them. CDR3: CASSSLDRGNEQFF. The CDR3 coding sequence is TGTGCCAGCAGCTCCCTAGACCGGGGCAATGAGCAGTTCTTC.

The J gene is TRBJ1-5, the V gene TRBV6-5, with TRBD1 matching 7 bases. Trimming cost V 2 bases and J 7 bases; bases outside gene matches: 5. The CDR3 covers 14 residues. CDR1 and CDR2 from the germline V gene are MNHEY and SVGAGI. The DNA of the CDR3 is TGTGCCAGCAGTTACAACAGGGGAGACCAGCCCCAGCATTTT. This gives the protein CASSYNRGDQPQHF.

A few counts support this clone. The chain has TRBV4-3 and TRBJ2-5; 8 bases agree with TRBD2. Germline CDR1 and CDR2: LGHNA and YSLEER. The V and J ends lost 0 bases and 0 bases, in that order; junction bases with no gene match: 9. This CDR3 has 18 residues. CDR3 loop: CASSQDGWQREYQETQYF. As DNA, the CDR3 is TGCGCCAGCAGCCAAGATGGTTGGCAGCGGGAGTACCAAGAGACCCAGTACTTC.

The V and J genes are TRBV7-2 and TRBJ1-1; D possibly corresponds to TRBD1 (5 bases). The length of the CDR3 is 13 residues. V was cut by 5 bases and J by 1 base, with 8 bases left in between. Germline-derived CDR1 and CDR2 are SGHTA and FQGNSA. This CDR3 is CASSRQQNTEAFF. In nucleotides, the CDR3 is TGTGCCAGCAGCCGACAGCAGAACACTGAAGCTTTCTTT.

The V call is TRBV4-2, the J call TRBJ2-2, with 7 bases identical to TRBD1. Per the germline V gene, CDR1 is LGHNA and CDR2 is YNFKEQ. CDR3 length: 15 amino acids. V dropped 3 bases and J dropped 6; count of bases not matched to a gene: 7. The CDR3 coding sequence is TGTGCCAGCAGCCAGGCTACAGGGGAAGCCGGGGAGCTGTTTTTT. It specifies CASSQATGEAGELFF.

The rearrangement uses TRBV6-6 and TRBJ2-7, with D possibly TRBD2 on 5 matching bases. The CDR3 length is 13 residues. Germline V lookup: CDR1 MNHNY, CDR2 SVGAGI (reference sequence). V shed 7 bases and J shed 3 bases, with 13 bases lying between them. CDR3 loop: CASTNTRGYEQYF. CDR3 nucleotide sequence: TGTGCCAGCACAAATACCCGGGGCTACGAGCAGTACTTC.

This rearrangement joins TRBV4-1 to TRBJ2-7; D perhaps matches TRBD2 (6 bases). The CDR3 extends over 14 amino acids. Germline V lookup: CDR1 MGHRA, CDR2 YSYEKL. The V end was cut by 0 bases, the J end by 4 bases, with 10 bases between. The CDR3 DNA is TGCGCCAGCAGCCAAGACTTACTAGCTTACGAGCAGTACTTC. Its protein product is CASSQDLLAYEQYF.

The chain links TRBV19 to TRBJ1-6; D unresolved. This CDR3 is built from 14 residues. V gave up 7 bases and J gave up 9 bases, with 16 bases separating them. CDR1 is LNHDA and CDR2 is SQIVND in the germline V gene (reference sequence). DNA of the CDR3: TGTGCCAGTAACCCGGGGAGTAAGGCTTCACCCCTCCACTTT. It encodes CASNPGSKASPLHF.

The V call is TRBV6-6, the J call TRBJ1-1; tentatively, D is TRBD1 (5 bases). CDR1 is MNHNY and CDR2 is SVGAGI in the germline V gene (reference sequence). This CDR3 has 11 amino acids. Trimming took off 6 bases at V and 8 bases at J, with 10 bases between the two ends. Here the CDR3 DNA reads TGTGCCAGCAGAGACAGATGGGAAGCTTTCTTT. Translating gives CASRDRWEAFF.

This chain joins TRBV19 and TRBJ2-3; no clear D gene. Germline-derived CDR1 and CDR2 are LNHDA and SQIVND (reference sequence). Between the trimmed V and J ends, which lost 3 bases and 0 bases, there was a span of 10 bases. This CDR3 contains 15 residues. For the CDR3, the DNA is TGTGCCAGTAGTATCTTCGAGACTAGCACAGATACGCAGTATTTT. Encoded protein: CASSIFETSTDTQYF.

This clone was recorded once. The chain combines TRBV9 with TRBJ1-1; the D gene is possibly TRBD1 (6 bases). CDR3 size: 15 residues. The germline CDR1 and CDR2 sequences are SGDLS and YYNGEE. V was cut by 1 base and J by 0 bases, with 10 bases left in between. The CDR3 nucleotides are TGTGCCAGCAGCGTAAAGGGGGACGTGAACACTGAAGCTTTCTTT. Encoded protein: CASSVKGDVNTEAFF.

The chain links TRBV13 to TRBJ2-1; 11 bases agree with TRBD1. This CDR3 spans 16 amino acids. Trimming removed 5 bases from V and 3 bases from J; junction bases left unmatched: 6. Germline V gene data show CDR1 as PRHDT and CDR2 as FYEKMQ (reference sequence). The CDR3 reads CASSHGGTGGYNEQFF. In nucleotides, the CDR3 is TGTGCCAGCAGCCACGGGGGGACAGGGGGCTACAATGAGCAGTTCTTC.

The chain recombines TRBV4-1 with TRBJ1-2; D might be TRBD1 (5 bases). The CDR3 is 14 residues long. Looked up from germline, CDR1 is MGHRA and CDR2 is YSYEKL. V lost 3 bases and J lost 3, with 11 bases in between. The DNA of the CDR3 is TGCGCCAGCAGCCATGGAGGGGCCGACTATGGCTACACCTTC. Translated, it gives CASSHGGADYGYTF.

CDR3 sequence: CASSPNGVAGVTDTQYF. In nucleotides, the CDR3 is TGCGCCAGCAGCCCAAATGGGGTAGCGGGGGTTACAGATACGCAGTATTTT. The chain carries TRBV4-3 and TRBJ2-3; 9 bases match TRBD2. Trimming at V came to 4 bases and at J to 3 bases, leaving 11 bases not matched to a gene. Germline V gives CDR1 LGHNA, CDR2 YSLEER. The CDR3 is 17 residues long.